This TCR beta chain was identified in a study of regulatory T cells in long-lasting Graves disease. Arm-PCR with iRepertoire HTBI primers amplified the CDR3 regions for these TCR beta libraries. A single record per CDR3 protein comes from TCRdb applying MiXCR to the multiplex PCR reads. The table includes under 450,000 distinct CDR3 sequences, roughly a quarter detected once. Indicated time point: persistent/refractory GD, antithyroid drugs over 5 years with positive TRAb. Construction of the TCR library relied on RNA isolated from PBMCs. This clonotype occurred many times. Source: peripheral blood mononuclear cells (PBMCs), taken when the disease was refractory, from a patient treated with antithyroid drugs. The source of this sequence is a female donor with Graves disease.

CDR3 nucleotide sequence: TGTGCCAGCAGCCTCAACAGCAATCAGCCCCAGCATTTT. As protein: CASSLNSNQPQHF. The rearrangement uses TRBV7-9 and TRBJ1-5, with D unresolved. Trimming stripped 5 bases from V and 1 base from J, with 6 bases between. Germline lookup yields CDR1 SEHNR and CDR2 FQNEAQ (reference sequence). The CDR3 totals 13 residues.